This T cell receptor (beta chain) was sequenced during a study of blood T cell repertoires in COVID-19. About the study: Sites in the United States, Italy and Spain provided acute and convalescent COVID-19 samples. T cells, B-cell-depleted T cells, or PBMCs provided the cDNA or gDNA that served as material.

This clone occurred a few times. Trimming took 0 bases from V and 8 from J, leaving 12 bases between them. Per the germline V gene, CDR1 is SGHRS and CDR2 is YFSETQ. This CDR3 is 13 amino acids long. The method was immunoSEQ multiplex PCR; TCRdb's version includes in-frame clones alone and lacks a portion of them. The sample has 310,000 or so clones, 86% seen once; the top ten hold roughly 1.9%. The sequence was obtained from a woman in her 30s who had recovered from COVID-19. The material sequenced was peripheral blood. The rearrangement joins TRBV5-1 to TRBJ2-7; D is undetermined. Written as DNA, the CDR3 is TGCGCCAGCAGCTTGGATCCCTCTACGCAGCAGTACTTC. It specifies CASSLDPSTQQYF.